Below are 9 T cell receptor beta chains sequenced from a single sample in a study of post-analysis software for immune sequencing data. These TCRs' antigens remain unknown. Study results and limitations: TRBV segments more frequent in patients than in controls numbered roughly 5 and included TRBV5-6, TRBV5-1 and TRBV20-1.

Unique molecular identifiers featured in each of the TCR beta cDNA libraries. TCRdb ran MiXCR on the PCR reads and lists one entry per CDR3 protein. The table records roughly 540,000 distinct CDR3 sequences, approximately 34% of them present only once. Sample: blood. The source is a girl aged 2 to 17 with multiple sclerosis.

This chain links TRBV13 with TRBJ2-1; 11 bases line up with TRBD2. The CDR3 has 16 amino acids. CDR1 PRHDT and CDR2 FYEKMQ come from the germline V gene (reference sequence). V dropped 4 bases and J dropped 3; count of bases not matched to a gene: 5. The CDR3 region has the DNA TGTGCCAGCAGCTATCTGGGGACTAGCGGCTACAATGAGCAGTTCTTC. Protein product: CASSYLGTSGYNEQFF. Filled out from reference TRBV13 and TRBJ2-1, the complete variable domain reads AAGVIQSPRHLIKEKRETATLKCYPIPRHDTVYWYQQGPGQDPQFLISFYEKMQSDKGSIPDRFSAQQFSDYHSELNMSSLELGDSALYFCASSYLGTSGYNEQFFGPGTRLTVL.

This chain connects TRBV6-5 to TRBJ1-2; no reliable D call. Between the trimmed V and J ends, which lost 3 bases and 5 bases, there was a span of 13 bases. CDR3 size: 14 residues. Germline CDR1 is MNHEY and CDR2 is SVGAGI. CDR3 residues: CASSYQGLGYGYTF. DNA of the CDR3: TGTGCCAGCAGTTATCAAGGTTTGGGTTATGGCTACACCTTC.

Points on this clonotype: One end of the junction varies from germline; a read error may be responsible. This chain uses TRBV12-3 or TRBV12-4 with TRBJ1-2; TRBD1 matches 8 bases. The CDR3 totals 15 residues. The CDR3 DNA is TGTGCCAGCACCCCTGACCCGGGACAGGTTTATGGCTGCACCTTC. It codes for CASTPDPGQVYGCTF.

There are a few counts of this clonotype. V is TRBV11-2 and J is TRBJ2-3, with a weak D call TRBD2 (5 bases). V lost 5 bases and J lost 1, with 16 bases in between. Germline assignment: CDR1 SGHAT and CDR2 FQNNGV. The CDR3 extends over 16 amino acids. The CDR3 reads CASSIGLVPGTDTQYF. In DNA form, the CDR3 reads TGTGCCAGCAGCATCGGACTGGTCCCAGGCACAGATACGCAGTATTTT. Together with reference TRBV11-2 and TRBJ2-3, the CDR3 gives the full variable domain: EAGVAQSPRYKIIEKRQSVAFWCNPISGHATLYWYQQILGQGPKLLIQFQNNGVVDDSQLPKDRFSAERLKGVDSTLKIQPAKLEDSAVYLCASSIGLVPGTDTQYFGPGTRLTVL.

The table lists this clonotype with a few counts. The chain's CDR3 is CSASYTARPGQFF. The CDR3 nucleotides read TGCAGTGCTAGTTACACCGCTCGCCCGGGGCAGTTCTTC. This chain connects TRBV20-1 to TRBJ2-1; D is unclear. The CDR3 contains 13 residues. Germline CDR1 and CDR2: DFQATT and SNEGSKA (reference sequence). Trimming cost V 3 bases and J 12 bases, with 18 bases left between them.

This chain joins TRBV20-1 and TRBJ2-1; D is uncertain. This CDR3 is built from 15 residues. Germline V gives CDR1 DFQATT, CDR2 SNEGSKA (reference sequence). V shed 3 bases and J shed 4 bases, with 16 bases lying between them. The CDR3 bases are TGCAGTGCTAGCCCCGATGGCCAGAAGTACAATGAGCAGTTCTTC. It yields the protein CSASPDGQKYNEQFF.

The chain is built from TRBV29-1 and TRBJ1-2; a possible D gene is TRBD1 (5 bases). Deletions cut 4 bases from V and 2 bases from J, with 8 bases between. CDR3 length equals 12 residues. The germline gives CDR1 SQVTM, CDR2 ANQGSEA. This CDR3 is CSVADRNYGYTF. The CDR3, as DNA: TGCAGCGTTGCAGACAGAAACTATGGCTACACCTTC. Supplemented by reference TRBV29-1 and TRBJ1-2, the full variable domain reads SAVISQKPSRDICQRGTSLTIQCQVDSQVTMMFWYRQQPGQSLTLIATANQGSEATYESGFVIDKFPISRPNLTFSTLTVSNMSPEDSSIYLCSVADRNYGYTFGSGTRLTVV.

The rearrangement links TRBV13 to TRBJ1-1; 11 bases align to TRBD1. Germline V gene lookup returns CDR1 PRHDT and CDR2 FYEKMQ (reference sequence). Trimming removed 3 bases from V and 3 bases from J; junction bases left unmatched: 6. The CDR3 spans 16 residues. The CDR3 here is CASSLTGTGGYTEAFF. The CDR3 DNA is TGTGCCAGCAGCTTGACCGGGACAGGGGGGTACACTGAAGCTTTCTTT.

This clonotype was picked up a small number of times. V and J are TRBV2 and TRBJ2-5; 7 bases are shared with TRBD2. Trimming cost V 6 bases and J 5 bases; bases outside gene matches: 12. Germline V gene sequence: CDR1 SNHLY, CDR2 FYNNEI. The CDR3 is made up of 15 amino acids. The CDR3 sequence: CASSPGGTETETQYF. The CDR3, as DNA: TGTGCCAGCAGCCCCGGGGGGACCGAGACGGAGACCCAGTACTTC.